The text below deals with one T cell receptor beta chain. Antigen specificity is unknown. This entry is derived from a study of a mutant IDH1 vaccine in newly diagnosed glioma. Study information: Patients were started on vaccination 4-6 weeks after radiotherapy alone, or with temozolomide cycles. Patients previously underwent radiotherapy, temozolomide, or both, and most underwent both.

Germline trimming cut 8 bases from V and 8 bases from J; bases unmatched to any gene: 8. There are 13 residues in the CDR3. Germline CDR1 and CDR2: MDHEN and SYDVKM. The study's findings and limits: Vaccination elicited immune responses in roughly 93% of patients.

Here immunoSEQ multiplex PCR was the method, and the copy in TCRdb shows in-frame clones only, minus some. The data hold around 36,000 clones, with 91% observed a single time. Time point described: week 5, during vaccination. In every dose of vaccine, 300 ug of mutant IDH1 20-mer peptide was given alongside topical imiquimod. New IDH1-mutant, ATRX-lost WHO grade 3 or 4 astrocytomas occurred in donors. This receptor was identified in a man aged 45 to 65 with glioma. The V and J genes are TRBV28 and TRBJ1-2, with 10 bases identical to TRBD1. Here the sequenced sample was PBMCs, taken from a glioma patient whose treatment included an IDH1 peptide vaccine. CDR3 loop: CASDTTGGWGYTF. CDR3 bases: TGTGCCAGCGATACGACAGGGGGCTGGGGCTACACCTTC.